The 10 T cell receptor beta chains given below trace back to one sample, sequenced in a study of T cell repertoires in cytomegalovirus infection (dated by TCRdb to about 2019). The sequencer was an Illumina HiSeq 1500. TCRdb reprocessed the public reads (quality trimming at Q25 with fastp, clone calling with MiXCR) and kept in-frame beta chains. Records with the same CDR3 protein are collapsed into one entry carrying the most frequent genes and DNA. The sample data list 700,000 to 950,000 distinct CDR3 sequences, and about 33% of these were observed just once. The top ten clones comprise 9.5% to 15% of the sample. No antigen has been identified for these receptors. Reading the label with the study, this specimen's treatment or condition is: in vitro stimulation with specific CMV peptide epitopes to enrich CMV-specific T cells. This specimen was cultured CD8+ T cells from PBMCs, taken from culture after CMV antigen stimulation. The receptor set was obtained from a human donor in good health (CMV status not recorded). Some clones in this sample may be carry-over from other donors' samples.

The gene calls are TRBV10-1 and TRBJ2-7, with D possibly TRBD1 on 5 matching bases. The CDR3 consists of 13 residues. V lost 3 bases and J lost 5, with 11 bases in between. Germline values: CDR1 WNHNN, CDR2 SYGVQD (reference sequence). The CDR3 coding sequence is TGCGCCAGCAGTGATGCAGGGTACAACGAGCAGTACTTC. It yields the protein CASSDAGYNEQYF.

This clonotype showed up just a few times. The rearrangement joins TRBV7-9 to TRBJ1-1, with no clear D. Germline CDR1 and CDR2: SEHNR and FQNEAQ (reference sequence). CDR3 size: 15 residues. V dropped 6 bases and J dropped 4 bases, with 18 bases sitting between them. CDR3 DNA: TGTGCCAGCAGAGGTGGAGGAGCCCGGGGCACTGAAGCTTTCTTT. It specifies CASRGGGARGTEAFF.

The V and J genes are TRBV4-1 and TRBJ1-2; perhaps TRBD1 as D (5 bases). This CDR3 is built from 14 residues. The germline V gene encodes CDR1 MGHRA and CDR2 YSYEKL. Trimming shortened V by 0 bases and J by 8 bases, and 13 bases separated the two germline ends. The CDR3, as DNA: TGCGCCAGCAGCCAAGAACCTGTGGGGGAGGGCTACACCTTC. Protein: CASSQEPVGEGYTF.

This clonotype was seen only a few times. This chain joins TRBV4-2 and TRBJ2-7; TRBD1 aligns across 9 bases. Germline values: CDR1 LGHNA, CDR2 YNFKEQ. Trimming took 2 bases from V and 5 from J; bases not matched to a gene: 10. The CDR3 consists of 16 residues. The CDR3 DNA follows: TGTGCCAGCAGCCAATCCACAGGGGGCATTCCCCACGAGCAGTACGTC. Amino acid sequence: CASSQSTGGIPHEQYV.

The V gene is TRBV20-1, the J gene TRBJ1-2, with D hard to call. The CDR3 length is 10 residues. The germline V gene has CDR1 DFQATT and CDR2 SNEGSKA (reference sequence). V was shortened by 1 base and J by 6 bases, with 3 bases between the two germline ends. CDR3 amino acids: CSARVDGYTF. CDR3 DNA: TGCAGTGCTAGAGTAGATGGCTACACCTTC.

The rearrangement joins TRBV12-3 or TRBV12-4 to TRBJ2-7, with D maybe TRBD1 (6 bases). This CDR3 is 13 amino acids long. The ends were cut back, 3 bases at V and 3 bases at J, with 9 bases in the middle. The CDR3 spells CASSLTGYYEQYV. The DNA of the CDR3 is TGTGCCAGCAGTTTGACAGGCTACTACGAGCAGTACGTC.

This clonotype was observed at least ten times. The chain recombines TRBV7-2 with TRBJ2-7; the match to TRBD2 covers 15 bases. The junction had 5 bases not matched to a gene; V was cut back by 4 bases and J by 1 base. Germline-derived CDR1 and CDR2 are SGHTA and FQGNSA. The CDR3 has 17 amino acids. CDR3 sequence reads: CASSSPGLAGGSYEQYF. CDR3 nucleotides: TGTGCCAGCAGCTCACCGGGACTAGCGGGGGGATCCTACGAGCAGTACTTC. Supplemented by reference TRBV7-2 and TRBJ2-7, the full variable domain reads GAGVSQSPSNKVTEKGKDVELRCDPISGHTALYWYRQSLGQGLEFLIYFQGNSAPDKSGLPSDRFSAERTGGSVSTLTIQRTQQEDSAVYLCASSSPGLAGGSYEQYFGPGTRLTVT.

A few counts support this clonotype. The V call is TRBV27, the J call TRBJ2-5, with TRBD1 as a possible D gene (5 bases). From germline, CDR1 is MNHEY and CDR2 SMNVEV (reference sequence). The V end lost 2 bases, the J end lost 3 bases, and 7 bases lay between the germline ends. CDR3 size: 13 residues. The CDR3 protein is CASSLPGKETQYF. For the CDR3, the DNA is TGTGCCAGCAGTTTACCAGGGAAAGAGACCCAGTACTTC.

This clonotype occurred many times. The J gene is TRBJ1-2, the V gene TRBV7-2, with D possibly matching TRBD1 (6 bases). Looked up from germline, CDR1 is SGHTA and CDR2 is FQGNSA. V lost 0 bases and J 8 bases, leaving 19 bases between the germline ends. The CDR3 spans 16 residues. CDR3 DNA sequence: TGTGCCAGCAGCTTAGCCCGCCTACAGGGCCTGGACGGCTACACCTTC. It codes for CASSLARLQGLDGYTF.

CDR3 bases: TGTGCCAGCAGCCTCCGATGGAGGGCCGAGCGGGGGCCGGGGGAGACCCAGTACTTC. Its translation: CASSLRWRAERGPGETQYF. The J gene is TRBJ2-5, the V gene TRBV4-2; 8 nucleotides agree with TRBD2. This CDR3 comprises 19 residues. Germline CDR1 is LGHNA and CDR2 is YNFKEQ. Trimming at V came to 4 bases and at J to 5 bases, leaving 21 bases not matched to a gene.